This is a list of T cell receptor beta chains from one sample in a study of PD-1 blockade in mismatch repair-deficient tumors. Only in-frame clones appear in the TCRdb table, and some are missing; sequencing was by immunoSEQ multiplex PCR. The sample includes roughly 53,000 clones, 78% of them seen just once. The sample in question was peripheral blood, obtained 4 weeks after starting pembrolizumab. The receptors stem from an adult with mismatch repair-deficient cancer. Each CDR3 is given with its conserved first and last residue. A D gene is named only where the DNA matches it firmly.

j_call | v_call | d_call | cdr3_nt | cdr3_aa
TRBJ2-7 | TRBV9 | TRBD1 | TGTGCCAGCAGCGTAGAGGGACAGGGCGAAGGCGAGCAGTACTTC | CASSVEGQGEGEQYF
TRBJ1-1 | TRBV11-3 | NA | TGTGCCAGCAGCGGCCGGGCTGCCCCCACTGAAGCTTTCTTT | CASSGRAAPTEAFF
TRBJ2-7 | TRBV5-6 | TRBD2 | TGTGCCAGCAGCGGGGAGGGGTTGGGGGGTTCCTACGAGCAGTACTTC | CASSGEGLGGSYEQYF
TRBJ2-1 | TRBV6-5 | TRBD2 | TGTGCCAGCAGCAGACTAGCGGGGTACTACAATGAGCAGTTCTTC | CASSRLAGYYNEQFF
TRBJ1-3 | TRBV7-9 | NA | TGTGCCAGCAGCGCGCAGGGATTTGACACCATATATTTT | CASSAQGFDTIYF
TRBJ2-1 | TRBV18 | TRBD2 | TGTGCCAGCTCCTCTCAGCGGGAAATGATTGGCAATGAGCAGTTCTTC | CASSSQREMIGNEQFF
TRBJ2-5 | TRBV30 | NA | TGTGCCTGGAGTCTAGGGGGGGCCCGTGGAGAGACCCAGTACTTC | CAWSLGGARGETQYF
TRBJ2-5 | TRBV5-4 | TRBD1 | TGTGCCAGCAGCTTAGACAGGGAGAAGCCTAGGGTGACCCAGTACTTC | CASSLDREKPRVTQYF
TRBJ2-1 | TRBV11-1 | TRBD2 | TGTGCCAGCAGCTTAAGCGGGAGCTACAATGAGCAGTTCTTC | CASSLSGSYNEQFF
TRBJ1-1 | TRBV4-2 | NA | TGTGCCAGCAGCCCAACTGGGGGACTCCGCACTGAAGCTTTCTTT | CASSPTGGLRTEAFF